Shown below are 11 T cell receptor beta chains from a single sample sequenced in a study of CDR3 diversity in severe acne. TCRdb ran MiXCR on the PCR reads and lists one entry per CDR3 protein. The repertoire holds fewer than 90,000 distinct CDR3 sequences, with under 55% as singletons. Sample: blood. These receptors were obtained from a male donor with severe acne vulgaris.

This chain connects TRBV24-1 to TRBJ2-2; TRBD1 might be the D (6 bases). The CDR3 spans 16 residues. Germline V lookup: CDR1 KGHDR, CDR2 SFDVKD. V dropped 4 bases and J dropped 0 bases, with 11 bases sitting between them. This CDR3 reads CATSDWTVTNTGELFF. The CDR3 bases are TGTGCCACCAGTGACTGGACAGTCACGAACACCGGGGAGCTGTTTTTT.

This chain joins TRBV15 and TRBJ1-1, with no clear D. The length of the CDR3 is 13 residues. Germline CDR1 is LNHNV and CDR2 is YYDKDF (reference sequence). The V gene lost 0 bases and the J gene lost 1 base, with 3 bases spanning the gap. As DNA, the CDR3 is TGTGCCACCAGCAGAGAAGGGAACACTGAAGCTTTCTTT. Translation: CATSREGNTEAFF.

Concerning this clonotype: This CDR3 is missing its conserved last phenylalanine or tryptophan, likely due to a read error. The chain joins TRBV7-3 to TRBJ2-1; the D gene could be TRBD1 or TRBD2 (6 bases each). The CDR3 has 20 residues. CDR1 SGHTA and CDR2 FQGTGA come from the germline V gene. Trimming took 1 base from V and 4 from J, leaving 26 bases between them. CDR3 protein: CASSLKGSGVPPGVYNEQFL. The DNA of the CDR3 is TGTGCCAGCAGCTTAAAGGGGTCGGGGGTCCCTCCAGGGGTGTACAATGAGCAGTTCCTC.

This clonotype occurred many times. This sequence joins TRBV7-9 and TRBJ1-1; D ambiguous. Trimming took off 3 bases at V and 0 bases at J, with 11 bases between the two ends. The CDR3 contains 15 residues. Germline lookup yields CDR1 SEHNR and CDR2 FQNEAQ (reference sequence). The DNA of the CDR3 is TGTGCCAGCAGCTTTCCAGATATCATGAACACTGAAGCTTTCTTT. Amino acids: CASSFPDIMNTEAFF.

The genes are TRBV9 and TRBJ2-5, with TRBD2 matching 7 bases. The V and J ends lost 4 bases and 0 bases, in that order; junction bases with no gene match: 6. This CDR3 spans 15 amino acids. Germline CDR1 SGDLS, CDR2 YYNGEE. CDR3 amino acids: CASSWDYSYQETQYF. In nucleotides, the CDR3 is TGTGCCAGCAGCTGGGACTACTCGTACCAAGAGACCCAGTACTTC.

In regard to this clonotype: This sequence may be a read error, since a much larger clone differs from it by one base. Likely a read error: the CDR3 ends without its conserved phenylalanine or tryptophan. V and J are TRBV20-1 and TRBJ1-4; D ambiguous. The CDR3 runs to 13 residues. CDR1 is DFQATT and CDR2 is SNEGSKA in the germline V gene (reference sequence). V was pared by 3 bases and J by 0 bases, with 5 bases between. CDR3 sequence (DNA): TGCAGTGCTAGCAGAGCAACTAATGAAAAACTGTTTCTT. Amino acids: CSASRATNEKLFL.

Points on this clonotype: A much larger clone sits a single nucleotide away, making a read error possible. Here the CDR3 omits its conserved ending phenylalanine or tryptophan, so a read error is the likely source. The chain joins TRBV5-4 to TRBJ2-7; D is unclear. Germline loops: CDR1 SGHNT, CDR2 YYREEE (reference sequence). V dropped 3 bases and J dropped 0 bases, with 10 bases sitting between them. This CDR3 is 14 amino acids long. CDR3 loop: CASSYDLSSYEQYS. CDR3 in DNA: TGTGCCAGCAGCTACGACTTGAGCTCCTACGAGCAGTACTCC.

The genes are TRBV14 and TRBJ2-1; 13 bases are a match to TRBD2. The germline V gene encodes CDR1 SGHDN and CDR2 FVKESK. V lost 1 base to trimming and J lost 4 bases; unmatched junction nucleotides: 10. This CDR3 contains 19 residues. This chain's CDR3 is CASSQVYTSGRGGYNEQFF. The CDR3 DNA follows: TGTGCCAGCAGCCAAGTCTATACTAGCGGGAGGGGCGGATACAATGAGCAGTTCTTC.

This clonotype has ten or more counts. This chain uses TRBV10-2 with TRBJ2-7; possibly TRBD2 for D (5 bases). Germline V gene data show CDR1 as WSHSY and CDR2 as SAAADI. V shed 10 bases and J shed 2 bases, with 15 bases lying between them. The CDR3 has 13 amino acids. CDR3 nucleotides: TGCGCCACCCAGGCGGGCGGAGCCTACGAGCAGTACGTC. Translated, it gives CATQAGGAYEQYV.

This clonotype was recorded a few times. V usage is TRBV4-1 and J usage is TRBJ2-3; 8 bases are a match to TRBD2. Germline CDR1 MGHRA, CDR2 YSYEKL. V lost 4 bases and J lost 2; bases outside the gene matches: 5. The CDR3 runs to 15 residues. CDR3 coding DNA: TGCGCCAGCAGCCGAGGACTAGCATCCACAGATACGCAGTATTTT. It is translated as CASSRGLASTDTQYF.

By sample fraction, this clonotype is medium-sized. CDR3 sequence: CASSYSRGQGSYEQYF. CDR3 DNA: TGTGCCAGCAGTTACTCGAGGGGACAGGGCTCCTACGAGCAGTACTTC. The chain recombines TRBV6-5 with TRBJ2-7, with TRBD1 matching 9 bases. Germline loops: CDR1 MNHEY, CDR2 SVGAGI. The CDR3 spans 16 residues. Trimming removed 0 bases from V and 0 bases from J; junction bases left unmatched: 3.